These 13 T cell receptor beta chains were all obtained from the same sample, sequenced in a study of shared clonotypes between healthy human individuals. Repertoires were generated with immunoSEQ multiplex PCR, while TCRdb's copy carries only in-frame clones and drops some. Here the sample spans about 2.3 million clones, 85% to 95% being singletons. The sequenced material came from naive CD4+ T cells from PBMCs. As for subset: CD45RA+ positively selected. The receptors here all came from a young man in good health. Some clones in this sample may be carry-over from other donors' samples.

CDR3 DNA sequence: TGTGCCAGTAGTATTAATCCAGCGGGAGGATTGGGCACTAGCACAGATACGCAGTATTTT. Its protein is CASSINPAGGLGTSTDTQYF. J is TRBJ2-3 and V is TRBV19, with 9 bases fitting TRBD2. Germline V CDR1 and CDR2: LNHDA, SQIVND (reference sequence). This CDR3 is 20 amino acids long. The J segment lost 0 bases and the V segment lost 3 bases, leaving 16 bases of the junction unmatched.

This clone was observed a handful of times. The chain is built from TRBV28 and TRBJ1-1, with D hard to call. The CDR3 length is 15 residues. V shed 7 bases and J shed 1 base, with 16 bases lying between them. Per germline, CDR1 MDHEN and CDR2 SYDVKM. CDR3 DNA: TGTGCCAGCACCCTACCTTTACACAGGAACACTGAAGCTTTCTTT. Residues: CASTLPLHRNTEAFF. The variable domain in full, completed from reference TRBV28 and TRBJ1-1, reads DVKVTQSSRYLVKRTGEKVFLECVQDMDHENMFWYRQDPGLGLRLIYFSYDVKMKEKGDIPEGYSVSREKKERFSLILESASTNQTSMYLCASTLPLHRNTEAFFGQGTRLTVV.

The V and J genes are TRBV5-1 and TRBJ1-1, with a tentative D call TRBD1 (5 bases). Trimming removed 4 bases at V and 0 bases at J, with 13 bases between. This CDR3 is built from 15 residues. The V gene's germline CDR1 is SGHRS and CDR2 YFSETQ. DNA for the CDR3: TGCGCCAGCAGCCCGAGGGACCCATTGAACACTGAAGCTTTCTTT. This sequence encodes CASSPRDPLNTEAFF.

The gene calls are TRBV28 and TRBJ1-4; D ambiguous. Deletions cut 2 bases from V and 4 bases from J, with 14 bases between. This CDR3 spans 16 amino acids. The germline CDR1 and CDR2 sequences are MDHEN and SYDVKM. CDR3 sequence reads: CASSLTASRFNEKLFF. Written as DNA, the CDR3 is TGTGCCAGCAGTTTAACCGCCAGCAGATTTAATGAAAAACTGTTTTTT.

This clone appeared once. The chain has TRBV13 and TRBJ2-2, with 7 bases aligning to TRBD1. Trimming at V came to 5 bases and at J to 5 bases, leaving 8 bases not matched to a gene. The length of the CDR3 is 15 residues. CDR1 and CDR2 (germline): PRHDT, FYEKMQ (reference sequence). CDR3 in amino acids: CASSRDRVGTGELFF. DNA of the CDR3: TGTGCCAGCAGCCGAGACAGGGTGGGAACCGGGGAGCTGTTTTTT.

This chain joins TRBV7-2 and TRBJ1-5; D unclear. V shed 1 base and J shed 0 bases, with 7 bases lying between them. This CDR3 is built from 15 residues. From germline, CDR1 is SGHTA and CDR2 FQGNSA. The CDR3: CASSLGSYSNQPQHF. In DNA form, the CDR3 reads TGTGCCAGCAGCTTAGGGAGTTATAGCAATCAGCCCCAGCATTTT.

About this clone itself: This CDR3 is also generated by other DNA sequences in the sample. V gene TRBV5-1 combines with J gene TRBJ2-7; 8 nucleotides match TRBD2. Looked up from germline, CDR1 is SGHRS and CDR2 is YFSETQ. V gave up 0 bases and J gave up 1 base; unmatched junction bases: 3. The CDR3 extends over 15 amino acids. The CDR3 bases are TGCGCCAGCAGCTTGGTCGCTAGCGGGTCCTACGAGCAGTACTTC. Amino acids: CASSLVASGSYEQYF. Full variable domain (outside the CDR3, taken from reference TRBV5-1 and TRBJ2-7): KAGVTQTPRYLIKTRGQQVTLSCSPISGHRSVSWYQQTPGQGLQFLFEYFSETQRNKGNFPGRFSGRQFSNSRSEMNVSTLELGDSALYLCASSLVASGSYEQYFGPGTRLTVT.

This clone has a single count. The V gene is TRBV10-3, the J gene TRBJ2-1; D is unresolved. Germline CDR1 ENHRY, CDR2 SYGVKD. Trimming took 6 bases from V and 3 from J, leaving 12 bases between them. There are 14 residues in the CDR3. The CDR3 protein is CAISPWSFYNEQFF. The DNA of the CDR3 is TGTGCCATCAGCCCTTGGAGCTTCTACAATGAGCAGTTCTTC.

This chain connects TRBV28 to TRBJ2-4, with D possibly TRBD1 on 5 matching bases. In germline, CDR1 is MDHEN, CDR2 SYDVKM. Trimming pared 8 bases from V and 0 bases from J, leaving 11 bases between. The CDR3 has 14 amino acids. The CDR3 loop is CASGPTVAKNIQYF. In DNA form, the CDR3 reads TGTGCCAGCGGACCGACAGTAGCCAAAAACATTCAGTACTTC.

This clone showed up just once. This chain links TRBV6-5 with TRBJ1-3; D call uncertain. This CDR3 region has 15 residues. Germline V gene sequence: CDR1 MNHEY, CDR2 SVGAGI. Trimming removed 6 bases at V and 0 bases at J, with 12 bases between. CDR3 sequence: CASSADTYSGNTIYF. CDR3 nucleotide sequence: TGTGCCAGCAGCGCCGACACCTACTCTGGAAACACCATATATTTT.

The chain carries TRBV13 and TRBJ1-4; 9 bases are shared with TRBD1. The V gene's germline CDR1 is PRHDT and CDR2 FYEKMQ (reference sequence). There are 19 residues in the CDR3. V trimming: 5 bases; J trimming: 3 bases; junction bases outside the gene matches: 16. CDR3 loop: CASSQRRDRANQPNEKLFF. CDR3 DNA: TGTGCCAGCAGCCAACGCCGGGACAGGGCAAATCAGCCTAATGAAAAACTGTTTTTT.

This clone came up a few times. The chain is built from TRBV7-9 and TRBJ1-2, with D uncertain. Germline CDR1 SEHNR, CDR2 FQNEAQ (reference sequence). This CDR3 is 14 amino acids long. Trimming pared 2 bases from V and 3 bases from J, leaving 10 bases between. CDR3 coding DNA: TGTGCCAGCAGCTTAAGCAAGGGATACTATGGCTACACCTTC. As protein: CASSLSKGYYGYTF.

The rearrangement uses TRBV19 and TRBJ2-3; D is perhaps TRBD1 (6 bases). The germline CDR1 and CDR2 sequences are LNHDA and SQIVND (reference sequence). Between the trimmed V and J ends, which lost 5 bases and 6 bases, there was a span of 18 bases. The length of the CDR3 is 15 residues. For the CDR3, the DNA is TGTGCCAGTAGTGCCCCCCAGGGGCAGTGGGATACGCAGTATTTT. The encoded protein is CASSAPQGQWDTQYF.